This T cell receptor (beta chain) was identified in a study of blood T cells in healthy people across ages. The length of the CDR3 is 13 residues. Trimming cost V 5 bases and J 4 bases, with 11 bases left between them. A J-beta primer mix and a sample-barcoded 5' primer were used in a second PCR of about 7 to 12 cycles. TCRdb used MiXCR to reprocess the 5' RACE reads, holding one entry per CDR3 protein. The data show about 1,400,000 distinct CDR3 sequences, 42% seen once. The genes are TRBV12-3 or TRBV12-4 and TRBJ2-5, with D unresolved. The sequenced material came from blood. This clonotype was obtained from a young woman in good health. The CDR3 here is CASSLHPGETQYF. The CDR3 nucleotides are TGTGCCAGCAGTCTACATCCAGGAGAGACCCAGTACTTC.